The TCR beta chain under discussion was sequenced for a study of T cells in Graves' hyperthyroidism and ophthalmopathy. V was shortened by 2 bases and J by 3 bases, with 10 bases between the two germline ends. Germline loops: CDR1 MDHEN, CDR2 SYDVKM. This CDR3 contains 15 residues. The investigators amplified TCR beta CDR3 regions from RNA transcripts. The HTBI primer set was used in a first-round RT-PCR of the TCR CDR3. MiXCR, applied by TCRdb to the multiplex PCR reads, yields one record per CDR3 protein. The table includes 500,000 or so distinct CDR3 sequences, 16% detected once. The sample holds many counts of this clonotype.

This sequence originates from a woman under 40 with Graves' ophthalmopathy. This chain uses TRBV28 with TRBJ2-2, with D tentatively TRBD2 (5 bases). The sample taken for sequencing was blood. This chain's CDR3 is CASSLHWGDTGELFF. In DNA, the CDR3 is TGTGCCAGCAGTTTACACTGGGGAGACACCGGGGAGCTGTTTTTT. The full variable domain, with the rest looked up from reference TRBV28 and TRBJ2-2, is DVKVTQSSRYLVKRTGEKVFLECVQDMDHENMFWYRQDPGLGLRLIYFSYDVKMKEKGDIPEGYSVSREKKERFSLILESASTNQTSMYLCASSLHWGDTGELFFGEGSRLTVL.